The rows below give T cell receptor beta chains drawn from one sample of a study of shared clonotypes between healthy human individuals. Data came from immunoSEQ multiplex PCR; TCRdb stores just in-frame clones and leaves some out. The top ten hold less than 2% of the sample, which has about 2.1 million clones, about 93% seen once. Sequenced sample: naive CD8+ T cells from PBMCs. Source of these receptors: a man aged 18 to 29 in good health. Some clones in this sample may be carry-over from other donors' samples. The CDR3 runs from the conserved cysteine through the conserved F or W. The order of the fields is D gene, V gene, J gene, clone size, CDR3 DNA, CDR3 protein. D genes are given only for firm matches. Size is omitted from some rows. Given values are once, few, many or a class for expanded clones.

d_call: TRBD1; v_call: TRBV5-1; j_call: TRBJ2-2; clone_size: NA; cdr3_nt: TGCGCCAGCAGCTCCTTCAGGGACAGCAACACCGGGGAGCTGTTTTTT; cdr3_aa: CASSSFRDSNTGELFF
d_call: NA; v_call: TRBV4-1; j_call: TRBJ1-5; clone_size: NA; cdr3_nt: TGCGCCAGCAGCCAAGATGGGGGGGGCTTTGGCAATCAGCCCCAGCATTTT; cdr3_aa: CASSQDGGGFGNQPQHF
d_call: NA; v_call: TRBV5-5; j_call: TRBJ1-5; clone_size: NA; cdr3_nt: TGTGCCAGCACCACCCGCCCGGCGGGGCAGAATCAGCCCCAGCATTTT; cdr3_aa: CASTTRPAGQNQPQHF
d_call: NA; v_call: TRBV5-4; j_call: TRBJ1-2; clone_size: NA; cdr3_nt: TGTGCCAGCAGGGAGCGGACTGACTATGGCTACACCTTC; cdr3_aa: CASRERTDYGYTF
d_call: NA; v_call: TRBV28; j_call: TRBJ1-3; clone_size: NA; cdr3_nt: TGTGCCAGCAGTCCCGTTATGCTTACGGGAAACACCATATATTTT; cdr3_aa: CASSPVMLTGNTIYF
d_call: TRBD2; v_call: TRBV9; j_call: TRBJ2-3; clone_size: NA; cdr3_nt: TGTGCCAGCAGCGCCCCCGAGACTAGCCGTTATACGCAGTATTTT; cdr3_aa: CASSAPETSRYTQYF
d_call: TRBD1; v_call: TRBV19; j_call: TRBJ1-2; clone_size: NA; cdr3_nt: TGTGCCAGTAGTAGCACAGGGGTGGGTGGCTACACCTTC; cdr3_aa: CASSSTGVGGYTF
d_call: NA; v_call: TRBV30; j_call: TRBJ2-1; clone_size: NA; cdr3_nt: TGTGCCTATAGCGGTCTCTCCTACAATGAGCAGTTCTTC; cdr3_aa: CAYSGLSYNEQFF
d_call: NA; v_call: TRBV4-1; j_call: TRBJ2-2; clone_size: NA; cdr3_nt: TGCGCCAGCAGCCAAGCAAATCCAGGGCTAGGTGGCGGGGAGCTGTTTTTT; cdr3_aa: CASSQANPGLGGGELFF
d_call: NA; v_call: TRBV2; j_call: TRBJ2-7; clone_size: NA; cdr3_nt: TGTGCCAGCAAAATTTACCTATCCTACGAGCAGTACTTC; cdr3_aa: CASKIYLSYEQYF
d_call: TRBD2; v_call: TRBV15; j_call: TRBJ2-7; clone_size: NA; cdr3_nt: TGTGCCACCAGCAGAGATCGGGAGGGTATTTCCTACGAGCAGTACTTC; cdr3_aa: CATSRDREGISYEQYF
d_call: NA; v_call: TRBV9; j_call: TRBJ2-6; clone_size: NA; cdr3_nt: TGTGCCAGCAGCCCCCGAGGGGGATTCTCTGGGGCCAACGTCCTGACTTTC; cdr3_aa: CASSPRGGFSGANVLTF
d_call: NA; v_call: TRBV5-1; j_call: TRBJ2-2; clone_size: NA; cdr3_nt: TGCGCCAGCAGCCGTATAACCCGGGACACCGCGAACACCGGGGAGCTGTTTTTT; cdr3_aa: CASSRITRDTANTGELFF
d_call: TRBD2; v_call: TRBV4-2; j_call: TRBJ2-5; clone_size: NA; cdr3_nt: TGTGCCAGCAGCCAAGAAGGGCTAGCGGGGAGCCAAGAGACCCAGTACTTC; cdr3_aa: CASSQEGLAGSQETQYF
d_call: TRBD2; v_call: TRBV5-1; j_call: TRBJ2-7; clone_size: NA; cdr3_nt: TGCGCCAGCAGCTATTCTAGCGGCAACTTGGGGCCTCTCGAGCAGTACTTC; cdr3_aa: CASSYSSGNLGPLEQYF
d_call: NA; v_call: TRBV10-3; j_call: TRBJ2-7; clone_size: few; cdr3_nt: TGTGCCATCAGTGAACAGGGCCACTACGAGCAGTACTTC; cdr3_aa: CAISEQGHYEQYF
d_call: NA; v_call: TRBV30; j_call: TRBJ1-5; clone_size: NA; cdr3_nt: TGTGCCTGGAGTGCTTCGACAGGTTGGGGCAATCAGCCCCAGCATTTT; cdr3_aa: CAWSASTGWGNQPQHF
d_call: TRBD2; v_call: TRBV29-1; j_call: TRBJ2-1; clone_size: NA; cdr3_nt: TGCAGCGTGCGGGGGGGAGGCTATGAGCAGTTCTTC; cdr3_aa: CSVRGGGYEQFF
d_call: NA; v_call: TRBV10-2; j_call: TRBJ2-3; clone_size: NA; cdr3_nt: TGCGCCAGTGGACGGACATATGGAGATACGCAGTATTTT; cdr3_aa: CASGRTYGDTQYF
d_call: NA; v_call: TRBV30; j_call: TRBJ2-1; clone_size: NA; cdr3_nt: TGTGCCTGGTCTCCCTTCTCGACTGGGGATGAGCAGTTCTTC; cdr3_aa: CAWSPFSTGDEQFF
d_call: NA; v_call: TRBV4-2; j_call: TRBJ2-6; clone_size: once; cdr3_nt: TGTGCCAGCAGCTATGAAGGGCCGTACTCTGGGGCCAACGTCCTGACTTTC; cdr3_aa: CASSYEGPYSGANVLTF
d_call: NA; v_call: TRBV7-9; j_call: TRBJ1-5; clone_size: few; cdr3_nt: TGTGCCAGCAGCTTAGCTAATCAGCCCCAGCATTTT; cdr3_aa: CASSLANQPQHF
d_call: NA; v_call: TRBV10-3; j_call: TRBJ2-7; clone_size: NA; cdr3_nt: TGTGCCATCAGATTCGCGGCAGGGAACTACGAGCAGTACTTC; cdr3_aa: CAIRFAAGNYEQYF
d_call: NA; v_call: TRBV11-3; j_call: TRBJ2-2; clone_size: NA; cdr3_nt: TGTGCCAGCAGCCCCCGGACTGGGCCGACCGGGGAGCTGTTTTTT; cdr3_aa: CASSPRTGPTGELFF
d_call: TRBD1; v_call: TRBV28; j_call: TRBJ2-7; clone_size: NA; cdr3_nt: TGTGCCAGCAGTTTAAGTTCGGACAGGGAAACCTACGAGCAGTACTTC; cdr3_aa: CASSLSSDRETYEQYF
d_call: TRBD1; v_call: TRBV28; j_call: TRBJ2-5; clone_size: NA; cdr3_nt: TGTGCCAGCAGAGATACAGGGGGCCGAGAGACCCAGTACTTC; cdr3_aa: CASRDTGGRETQYF
d_call: NA; v_call: TRBV4-1; j_call: TRBJ2-5; clone_size: NA; cdr3_nt: TGCGCCAGCAGCCACCTCCCCCCTCATTCAGGGCAGGAGACCCAGTACTTC; cdr3_aa: CASSHLPPHSGQETQYF
d_call: NA; v_call: TRBV6-6; j_call: TRBJ2-7; clone_size: NA; cdr3_nt: TGTGCCAGCAGTTACATACGGGGCGGTACGTACGAGCAGTACTTC; cdr3_aa: CASSYIRGGTYEQYF
d_call: NA; v_call: TRBV5-6; j_call: TRBJ1-2; clone_size: NA; cdr3_nt: TGTGCCAGCAACCAGGGCCCGCGCTTATATGGCTACACCTTC; cdr3_aa: CASNQGPRLYGYTF
d_call: NA; v_call: TRBV5-1; j_call: TRBJ2-7; clone_size: once; cdr3_nt: TGCGCCAGCAGCTTGACGGGACGGGGAAAATATCCCTACGAGCAGTACTTC; cdr3_aa: CASSLTGRGKYPYEQYF
d_call: TRBD2; v_call: TRBV11-2; j_call: TRBJ2-2; clone_size: NA; cdr3_nt: TGTGCCAGCAGCTTAGGCGCTAGCGGGTCTTTGGGGGAGCTGTTTTTT; cdr3_aa: CASSLGASGSLGELFF
d_call: TRBD1; v_call: TRBV30; j_call: TRBJ1-5; clone_size: NA; cdr3_nt: TGTGCCTGGAGTGTCTCCCCTCCAGGGGGCGATTATCAGCCCCAGCATTTT; cdr3_aa: CAWSVSPPGGDYQPQHF
d_call: NA; v_call: TRBV27; j_call: TRBJ1-1; clone_size: NA; cdr3_nt: TGTGCCAGCAGTTTATGGTCATGGGACACTGAAGCTTTCTTT; cdr3_aa: CASSLWSWDTEAFF
d_call: NA; v_call: TRBV29-1; j_call: TRBJ2-3; clone_size: NA; cdr3_nt: TGCAGCGTTGATTTATCTAGCACAGATACGCAGTATTTT; cdr3_aa: CSVDLSSTDTQYF
d_call: NA; v_call: TRBV7-9; j_call: TRBJ1-5; clone_size: NA; cdr3_nt: TGTGCCAGCAGCCCCGGGTCGGGGGCTGAAAGCAATCAGCCCCAGCATTTT; cdr3_aa: CASSPGSGAESNQPQHF
d_call: NA; v_call: TRBV4-1; j_call: TRBJ1-4; clone_size: NA; cdr3_nt: TGCGCCAGCAGCCTTAATCGTGCTCGGAATGAAAAACTGTTTTTT; cdr3_aa: CASSLNRARNEKLFF
d_call: NA; v_call: TRBV15; j_call: TRBJ2-3; clone_size: NA; cdr3_nt: TGTGCCACCAGGGGCGAACCTAGCACAGATACGCAGTATTTT; cdr3_aa: CATRGEPSTDTQYF
d_call: NA; v_call: TRBV9; j_call: TRBJ2-3; clone_size: NA; cdr3_nt: TGTGCCAGCAGCGTTGGGGGGAAAGATACGCAGTATTTT; cdr3_aa: CASSVGGKDTQYF
d_call: NA; v_call: TRBV29-1; j_call: TRBJ2-2; clone_size: NA; cdr3_nt: TGCAGCGTTGAATTCTTACTGGGGACGGAGCCTATACACCGGGGAGCTGTTTTT; cdr3_aa: CSVEFLLGTEPIHRGAVF
d_call: TRBD1; v_call: TRBV27; j_call: TRBJ2-1; clone_size: NA; cdr3_nt: TGTGCCAGCGGACAGGGGAGAGATGAGCAGTTCTTC; cdr3_aa: CASGQGRDEQFF
d_call: TRBD1; v_call: TRBV5-4; j_call: TRBJ1-2; clone_size: NA; cdr3_nt: TGTGCCAGCAGCGGGACAGGGGGGGCCTATGGCTACACCTTC; cdr3_aa: CASSGTGGAYGYTF
d_call: NA; v_call: TRBV11-2; j_call: TRBJ2-5; clone_size: NA; cdr3_nt: TGTGCCAGCAGCTCCCGGGCGGACGGTGGGGAGACCCAGTACTTC; cdr3_aa: CASSSRADGGETQYF
d_call: NA; v_call: TRBV7-9; j_call: TRBJ1-4; clone_size: NA; cdr3_nt: TGTGCCAGCAGCTTAGTGGAGGAAGCTAATGAAAAACTGTTTTTT; cdr3_aa: CASSLVEEANEKLFF
d_call: TRBD2; v_call: TRBV28; j_call: TRBJ2-7; clone_size: NA; cdr3_nt: TGTGCCAGCAGCAGACTAGCGGGGGGAAACGAGCAGTACTTC; cdr3_aa: CASSRLAGGNEQYF
d_call: NA; v_call: TRBV4-2; j_call: TRBJ2-7; clone_size: NA; cdr3_nt: TGTGCCAGCCAACCGGACCCGCGAGTCTACGAGCAGTACTTC; cdr3_aa: CASQPDPRVYEQYF
d_call: TRBD2; v_call: TRBV28; j_call: TRBJ2-5; clone_size: NA; cdr3_nt: TGTGCCAGCAGCCCACCCCGGTGGACTAGCGGGTACCAAGAGACCCAGTACTTC; cdr3_aa: CASSPPRWTSGYQETQYF
d_call: NA; v_call: TRBV27; j_call: TRBJ2-1; clone_size: NA; cdr3_nt: TGTGCCAGCAGTTTATTAGCTGGGGGTGAGCAGTTCTTC; cdr3_aa: CASSLLAGGEQFF
d_call: NA; v_call: TRBV15; j_call: TRBJ2-1; clone_size: NA; cdr3_nt: TGTGCCACCAGCAGGGGGGTAATGGGCTCCTACAATGAGCAGTTCTTC; cdr3_aa: CATSRGVMGSYNEQFF
d_call: TRBD1; v_call: TRBV6-1; j_call: TRBJ2-3; clone_size: once; cdr3_nt: TGTGCCAGCAGTGGCCGGGACAGGGTTTCGGTGGATACGCAGTATTTT; cdr3_aa: CASSGRDRVSVDTQYF
d_call: NA; v_call: TRBV4-2; j_call: TRBJ1-1; clone_size: NA; cdr3_nt: TGTGCCAGCAGCCATAACGATCCCCAGGACACTGAAGCTTTCTTT; cdr3_aa: CASSHNDPQDTEAFF
d_call: NA; v_call: TRBV28; j_call: TRBJ2-7; clone_size: NA; cdr3_nt: TGTGCCAGCAGTACACCCTCCCTGACCCTCGAGCAGTACTTC; cdr3_aa: CASSTPSLTLEQYF
d_call: NA; v_call: TRBV7-9; j_call: TRBJ1-2; clone_size: NA; cdr3_nt: TGTGCCAGCAGCCCGGGGGGGTTGGCCCTCACCTTC; cdr3_aa: CASSPGGLALTF
d_call: NA; v_call: TRBV6-1; j_call: TRBJ2-7; clone_size: NA; cdr3_nt: TGTGCCAGCAGTCATAGGCAGGGCTACGAGCAGTACTTC; cdr3_aa: CASSHRQGYEQYF